Given below is one TCR beta chain in context. The source of the sample is a study of blood T cell repertoires in COVID-19. Study context: The United States, Italy and Spain supplied acute and convalescent COVID-19 samples. In each case, the material was cDNA or gDNA derived from T cells, B-cell-depleted T cells, or PBMCs.

As handled by the study authors: Amplification from reference gene primers served as the basis for estimated nucleated cell counts. Profiled with immunoSEQ multiplex PCR; TCRdb holds only in-frame clones, not every one. V and J calls and clone size are copied from that table; D and trimming were computed from the DNA. This sample has 60,000 to 95,000 clones, with approximately 74% found just once. Germline V gene lookup returns CDR1 SGDLS and CDR2 YYNGEE. V lost 3 bases, J lost 3 bases, and 5 bases stayed unmatched. The CDR3 loop spans 15 amino acids. The TCR was taken from a human donor with acute or convalescent COVID-19. The donor label of this sample is uncertain. What was sequenced was peripheral blood. The rearrangement links TRBV9 to TRBJ2-1, with 8 bases aligning to TRBD2. The CDR3 sequence: CASSEEAGDYNEQFF. The CDR3 nucleotides read TGTGCCAGCAGCGAGGAAGCGGGAGACTACAATGAGCAGTTCTTC.